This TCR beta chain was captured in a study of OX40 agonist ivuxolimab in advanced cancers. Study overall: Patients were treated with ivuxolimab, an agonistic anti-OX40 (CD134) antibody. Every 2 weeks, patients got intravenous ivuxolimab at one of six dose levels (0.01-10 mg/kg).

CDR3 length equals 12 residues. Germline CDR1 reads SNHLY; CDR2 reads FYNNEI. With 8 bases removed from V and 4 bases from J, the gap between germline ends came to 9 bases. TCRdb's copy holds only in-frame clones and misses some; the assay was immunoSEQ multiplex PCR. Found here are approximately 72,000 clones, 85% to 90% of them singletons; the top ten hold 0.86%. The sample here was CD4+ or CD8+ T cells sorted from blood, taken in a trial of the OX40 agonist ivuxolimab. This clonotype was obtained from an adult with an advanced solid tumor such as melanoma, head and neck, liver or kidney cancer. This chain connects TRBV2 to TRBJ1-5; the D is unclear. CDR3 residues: CASSGFNQPQHF. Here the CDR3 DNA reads TGTGCCAGCTCCGGGTTTAATCAGCCCCAGCATTTT.